Shown below are 17 T cell receptor beta chains from a single sample sequenced in a study of beta chain features in type 1 diabetes (dated by TCRdb to 2017 to 2018). The library was prepared using the immunoSEQ multiplex PCR assay. The entire isolated RNA was reverse transcribed using the High Capacity cDNA Reverse Transcription Kit, and thus expressed TCRB transcripts were sequenced. The table was pulled from immuneACCESS by TCRdb, which kept in-frame rearrangements only. Such tables lose some clones; where checked, under half of the loss comes from unresolved V genes, and the rest has no known cause. The sample data list around 450,000 clones, and about an eighth of these were observed just once. The ten most abundant clones make up roughly 0.046% of the sample. The sequenced sample was naive CD4+ T cells from blood. This specimen's cell subset or site label, interpreted: true naive CD4+ T cells. These receptors were taken from a woman under 30 in good health.

This clone was counted at least ten times. V is TRBV6-5 and J is TRBJ2-1; 9 bases line up with TRBD1. CDR3 length equals 14 residues. Trimming at V came to 5 bases and at J to 8 bases, leaving 7 bases not matched to a gene. Per the germline V gene, CDR1 is MNHEY and CDR2 is SVGAGI. The CDR3, as DNA: TGTGCCAGCAGTGAGGACAGGGGAAGTGATGAGCAGTTCTTC. Protein product: CASSEDRGSDEQFF.

The sample holds a few counts of this clone. The V and J genes are TRBV23-1 and TRBJ1-1; 7 positions match TRBD1. TRBV23-1 is designated an ORF whose function remains uncertain. J was trimmed by 6 bases and V by 11 bases; bases with no gene match: 6. This CDR3 has 11 amino acids. The CDR3 protein is CAPGGPSEAFF. The CDR3 DNA is TGCGCCCCAGGGGGTCCTTCTGAAGCTTTCTTT.

This clone came up a few times. The chain links TRBV5-6 to TRBJ2-4; no reliable D call. The CDR3 spans 12 residues. Trimming took 1 base from V and 13 from J, leaving 12 bases between them. Germline assignment: CDR1 SGHDT and CDR2 YYEEEE. CDR3 protein: CASSLYTGGQYF. The CDR3 DNA sequence: TGTGCCAGCAGCTTGTATACGGGTGGGCAGTACTTC.

V and J are TRBV7-3 and TRBJ2-3; D remains ambiguous. CDR1 is SGHTA, CDR2 FQGTGA, per germline. The CDR3 spans 14 residues. The V gene lost 5 bases and the J gene lost 0 bases, with 9 bases spanning the gap. CDR3 bases: TGTGCCAGCAGCCCCCAGGCTAGCACAGATACGCAGTATTTT. Amino acids: CASSPQASTDTQYF.

This chain links TRBV25-1 with TRBJ2-1; D may correspond to TRBD1 or TRBD2 (5 bases each). Germline V CDR1 and CDR2: MGHDK, SYGVNS. The CDR3 extends over 14 amino acids. The V gene lost 4 bases and the J gene lost 6 bases, with 13 bases spanning the gap. The CDR3 nucleotides are TGTGCCAGCAGTGCAAGGGGAGTAACCAATGAGCAGTTCTTC. Its translation is CASSARGVTNEQFF.

This sequence joins TRBV7-2 and TRBJ2-3; 7 bases fit TRBD2. V trimming: 9 bases; J trimming: 2 bases; junction bases outside the gene matches: 5. The germline V gene encodes CDR1 SGHTA and CDR2 FQGNSA. CDR3 size: 13 residues. The CDR3 is CASKRGLTDTQYF. CDR3 nucleotides: TGTGCCAGTAAGCGGGGCCTCACAGATACGCAGTATTTT.

This clone was recorded a few times. The DNA for the CDR3 is TGTGCCAGCAGCGTAGAAGACACAGGGGGCTTCTACGAGCAGTACTTC. Translation gives CASSVEDTGGFYEQYF. This sequence joins TRBV9 and TRBJ2-7; TRBD1 aligns across 9 bases. The CDR3 has 16 amino acids. The V and J ends lost 0 bases and 3 bases, in that order; junction bases with no gene match: 7. CDR1 is SGDLS and CDR2 is YYNGEE in the germline V gene.

This clone was seen a few times. At one boundary the junction diverges from the germline segment, which might be a read error. This chain links TRBV29-1 with TRBJ1-1; D uncertain. Germline V gene data show CDR1 as SQVTM and CDR2 as ANQGSEA. This CDR3 comprises 13 residues. For the CDR3, the DNA is TGCAGCGTCGAAGGATACTCGGGCACTGAAGCTTTCTTT. It encodes CSVEGYSGTEAFF.

V usage is TRBV7-9 and J usage is TRBJ2-1; D is perhaps TRBD1 (5 bases). CDR1 is SEHNR, CDR2 FQNEAQ, per germline (reference sequence). Between the trimmed V and J ends, which lost 3 bases and 3 bases, there was a span of 15 bases. The CDR3 runs to 16 residues. CDR3 in DNA: TGTGCCAGCAGCTTTTCCGGCAGGGCGAACTACAATGAGCAGTTCTTC. Translation gives CASSFSGRANYNEQFF.

This clone was counted only a few times. This chain joins TRBV5-1 and TRBJ2-1; D might be TRBD1 or TRBD2, each matching 5 bases. Trimming took off 7 bases at V and 0 bases at J, with 11 bases between the two ends. The CDR3 totals 14 residues. Germline CDR1 reads SGHRS; CDR2 reads YFSETQ. CDR3 loop: CASARESSYNEQFF. The CDR3 DNA is TGCGCCAGCGCCAGGGAGAGCTCCTACAATGAGCAGTTCTTC.

The gene calls are TRBV7-8 and TRBJ2-3, with 7 bases fitting TRBD2. CDR3 size: 16 residues. J lost 6 bases, V lost 5 bases, and 14 bases had no gene match. Germline values: CDR1 SGHVS, CDR2 FQNEAQ. CDR3 protein: CASSKRRTRSEDTQYF. Here the CDR3 DNA reads TGTGCCAGCAGCAAACGCCGGACTAGGTCCGAGGATACGCAGTATTTT. The full variable domain, rest sourced from reference TRBV7-8 and TRBJ2-3, is GAGVSQSPRYKVAKRGQDVALRCDPISGHVSLFWYQQALGQGPEFLTYFQNEAQLDKSGLPSDRFFAERPEGSVSTLKIQRTQQEDSAVYLCASSKRRTRSEDTQYFGPGTRLTVL.

Only a few counts were recorded for this clone. The chain couples TRBV27 to TRBJ2-7; unclear D gene. The CDR3 is 14 residues long. The germline V and J ends were trimmed by 0 bases and 6 bases, with 12 bases remaining between them. Germline-derived CDR1 and CDR2 are MNHEY and SMNVEV (reference sequence). DNA for the CDR3: TGTGCCAGCAGTTTATCGCGTGGTCAGTCCGAGCAGTACTTC. Its protein is CASSLSRGQSEQYF.

This rearrangement joins TRBV15 to TRBJ2-1; a weak D match, TRBD2 (5 bases). The length of the CDR3 is 16 residues. V lost 0 bases and J lost 0, with 9 bases in between. Germline CDR1 and CDR2: LNHNV and YYDKDF (reference sequence). This CDR3 reads CATSRERGSSYNEQFF. For the CDR3, the DNA is TGTGCCACCAGCAGAGAACGGGGAAGCTCCTACAATGAGCAGTTCTTC. Full variable domain (rest looked up from reference TRBV15 and TRBJ2-1): DAMVIQNPRYQVTQFGKPVTLSCSQTLNHNVMYWYQQKSSQAPKLLFHYYDKDFNNEADTPDNFQSRRPNTSFCFLDIRSPGLGDTAMYLCATSRERGSSYNEQFFGPGTRLTVL.

The sample holds a few counts of this clone. V and J are TRBV5-1 and TRBJ2-5, with D tentatively TRBD1 (6 bases). Trimming removed 4 bases at V and 2 bases at J, with 12 bases between. The CDR3 contains 14 residues. CDR1 SGHRS and CDR2 YFSETQ come from the germline V gene. For the CDR3, the DNA is TGCGCCAGCAGCATACAGGGATCACAAGAGACCCAGTACTTC. Its translation is CASSIQGSQETQYF.

The CDR3 here is CASSLRQGTYTDTQYF. The CDR3 DNA follows: TGTGCCAGCTCACTAAGACAGGGGACGTACACAGATACGCAGTATTTT. V is TRBV18 and J is TRBJ2-3, with 8 bases matching TRBD1. The trim removed 4 bases at V and 2 bases at J, leaving 8 bases unmatched. CDR1 and CDR2 from the germline V gene are KGHSH and LQKENI. This CDR3 contains 16 residues. Together with reference TRBV18 and TRBJ2-3, the CDR3 gives the full variable domain: NAGVMQNPRHLVRRRGQEARLRCSPMKGHSHVYWYRQLPEEGLKFMVYLQKENIIDESGMPKERFSAEFPKEGPSILRIQQVVRGDSAAYFCASSLRQGTYTDTQYFGPGTRLTVL.

The chain joins TRBV9 to TRBJ1-1; D is undetermined. This CDR3 has 16 amino acids. Trimming removed 4 bases from V and 1 base from J, with 17 bases in between. From germline, CDR1 is SGDLS and CDR2 YYNGEE. In DNA form, the CDR3 reads TGTGCCAGCAGCCCCGGGTCACCCCGAGGGAACACTGAAGCTTTCTTT. Translation gives CASSPGSPRGNTEAFF.

The table lists this clone with a few counts. The V gene is TRBV5-1, the J gene TRBJ2-7; 7 positions match TRBD1. The CDR3 consists of 16 residues. Trimming took 0 bases from V and 3 from J; bases not matched to a gene: 9. Germline CDR1 reads SGHRS; CDR2 reads YFSETQ. CDR3 coding DNA: TGCGCCAGCAGCTTGGGGGACAGTAGGCGAATCTACGAGCAGTACTTC. Protein sequence: CASSLGDSRRIYEQYF.